This entry lists 13 T cell receptor beta chains sequenced from one sample in a study of PD-L1 blockade in urothelial cancer. Clones were sequenced by immunoSEQ multiplex PCR, and TCRdb holds only the in-frame ones, with some missing. Among 35,000 to 45,000 clones listed, around 84% were seen once. This sample comprised PBMCs, obtained around atezolizumab (anti-PD-L1) treatment. These receptors originate from an older man with urothelial cancer.

The V and J genes are TRBV25-1 and TRBJ2-1; tentatively, D is TRBD1 (6 bases). This CDR3 comprises 15 residues. CDR1 is MGHDK and CDR2 is SYGVNS in the germline V gene. V was clipped by 8 bases and J by 5 bases, with 19 bases between them. In nucleotides, the CDR3 is TGTGCCAGCCGAAGGTCCGCAGGGGAAAACAATGAGCAGTTCTTC. It is translated as CASRRSAGENNEQFF.

There are a few counts of this clone. This rearrangement joins TRBV2 to TRBJ2-5; D is possibly TRBD2 (6 bases). This CDR3 contains 14 residues. The V end was cut by 7 bases, the J end by 4 bases, with 16 bases between. Germline V gene sequence: CDR1 SNHLY, CDR2 FYNNEI. The CDR3 DNA reads as TGTGCCAGCAACATCCTTGGAGGGCGAGAGACCCAGTACTTC. Translating it yields CASNILGGRETQYF.

In its sample, this clone was seen a few times. The rearrangement uses TRBV11-2 and TRBJ1-5; D is unclear. Germline lookup yields CDR1 SGHAT and CDR2 FQNNGV. The V end was cut by 2 bases, the J end by 9 bases, with 17 bases between. The CDR3 runs 15 residues. CDR3 in amino acids: CASSLTVGRERPQHF. The CDR3 region has the DNA TGTGCCAGCAGCTTAACGGTAGGGAGGGAGAGGCCCCAGCATTTT.

This chain's CDR3 is CASNTGLNEKLFF. Here the CDR3 DNA reads TGTGCCAGCAACACAGGGTTGAATGAAAAACTGTTTTTT. This chain links TRBV2 with TRBJ1-4; TRBD1 might be the D (6 bases). This CDR3 has 13 amino acids. V was trimmed by 7 bases and J by 5 bases, leaving 11 bases between them. The germline gives CDR1 SNHLY, CDR2 FYNNEI.

The gene calls are TRBV28 and TRBJ2-6; weak D call: TRBD1 (5 bases). Germline V CDR1 and CDR2: MDHEN, SYDVKM. V was cut by 6 bases and J by 2 bases, with 14 bases left in between. The CDR3 consists of 16 residues. CDR3: CASRGESLTGANVLTF. DNA for the CDR3: TGTGCCAGCAGAGGGGAATCCTTAACTGGGGCCAACGTCCTGACTTTC. The full variable domain, with the rest looked up from reference TRBV28 and TRBJ2-6, is DVKVTQSSRYLVKRTGEKVFLECVQDMDHENMFWYRQDPGLGLRLIYFSYDVKMKEKGDIPEGYSVSREKKERFSLILESASTNQTSMYLCASRGESLTGANVLTFGAGSRLTVL.

The rearrangement joins TRBV2 to TRBJ2-2; TRBD1 aligns across 10 bases. From germline, CDR1 is SNHLY and CDR2 FYNNEI. The V and J ends lost 1 base and 3 bases, in that order; junction bases with no gene match: 14. CDR3 length: 20 residues. The CDR3 spells CASSEEGTGEKGTDTGELFF. In nucleotides, the CDR3 is TGTGCCAGCAGTGAAGAAGGGACAGGGGAAAAAGGGACGGACACCGGGGAGCTGTTTTTT.

The table lists this clone with a count of one. The chain joins TRBV7-8 to TRBJ1-5, with TRBD1 as a possible D gene (6 bases). Germline CDR1 and CDR2: SGHVS and FQNEAQ. The CDR3 runs to 19 residues. V was shortened by 2 bases and J by 0 bases, with 20 bases between the two germline ends. The chain's CDR3 is CASSLKGRTELYSNQPQHF. The CDR3 DNA follows: TGTGCCAGCAGCTTAAAAGGCAGGACAGAGTTGTATAGCAATCAGCCCCAGCATTTT.

The CDR3 DNA follows: TGTGCCAGCAGTTACGGAGGTAACTATGGCTACACCTTC. Protein: CASSYGGNYGYTF. The chain employs TRBV6-5 and TRBJ1-2, with D hard to call. Germline CDR1 is MNHEY and CDR2 is SVGAGI. This CDR3 region has 13 residues. V was shortened by 2 bases and J by 1 base, with 5 bases between the two germline ends.

The chain combines TRBV25-1 with TRBJ1-4, with 10 nucleotides matching TRBD1. Germline V gene sequence: CDR1 MGHDK, CDR2 SYGVNS. The CDR3 consists of 13 residues. Unmatched junction bases numbered 5, after V lost 8 bases and J lost 8 bases. CDR3 residues: CASDGTGDEKLFF. CDR3 bases: TGTGCCAGCGACGGGACAGGGGACGAAAAACTGTTTTTT.

This clone was observed a handful of times. This sequence joins TRBV29-1 and TRBJ1-1, with 7 bases aligning to TRBD1. Germline CDR1 is SQVTM and CDR2 is ANQGSEA. The CDR3 has 12 amino acids. Trimming at V came to 5 bases and at J to 3 bases, leaving 3 bases not matched to a gene. CDR3 loop: CSVWDSYTEAFF. The CDR3 DNA follows: TGCAGCGTTTGGGACAGTTACACTGAAGCTTTCTTT.

V and J are TRBV7-8 and TRBJ2-7; 7 bases are shared with TRBD1. Germline V lookup: CDR1 SGHVS, CDR2 FQNEAQ. V lost 7 bases, J lost 4 bases, and 4 bases stayed unmatched. This CDR3 spans 12 amino acids. CDR3 bases: TGTGCCAGCACCAGGACAGGTTACGAGCAGTACTTC. It translates to CASTRTGYEQYF.

The chain carries TRBV28 and TRBJ2-5; perhaps TRBD2 as D (5 bases). Germline lookup yields CDR1 MDHEN and CDR2 SYDVKM. Trimming took 2 bases from V and 0 from J, leaving 7 bases between them. The CDR3 covers 14 residues. The CDR3 DNA reads TGTGCCAGCAGTTTAGAGGAGGACCAAGAGACCCAGTACTTC. It encodes CASSLEEDQETQYF. The variable domain in full, completed from reference TRBV28 and TRBJ2-5, reads DVKVTQSSRYLVKRTGEKVFLECVQDMDHENMFWYRQDPGLGLRLIYFSYDVKMKEKGDIPEGYSVSREKKERFSLILESASTNQTSMYLCASSLEEDQETQYFGPGTRLLVL.

The J gene is TRBJ2-1, the V gene TRBV28; TRBD2 aligns across 10 bases. Losses at the gene ends were 4 bases for V and 10 bases for J; bases not matched to a gene: 4. Germline lookup yields CDR1 MDHEN and CDR2 SYDVKM. The CDR3 sequence is 13 residues long. The CDR3 sequence is CASSSGLATEQFF. CDR3 nucleotides: TGTGCCAGCAGTTCGGGACTAGCGACAGAGCAGTTCTTC. The full variable domain, in which reference TRBV28 and TRBJ2-1 provide the parts outside the CDR3, is DVKVTQSSRYLVKRTGEKVFLECVQDMDHENMFWYRQDPGLGLRLIYFSYDVKMKEKGDIPEGYSVSREKKERFSLILESASTNQTSMYLCASSSGLATEQFFGPGTRLTVL.